This TCR beta chain was recorded in a study of blood T cell repertoires in COVID-19. The wider study: There were acute and convalescent COVID-19 samples, and they came from the United States, Italy and Spain. PBMCs, B-cell-depleted T cells, or T cells provided the cDNA or gDNA that made up the material.

Authors' analysis steps: Estimation of nucleated cell counts relied on the amplification of reference gene primers. This table comes from immunoSEQ multiplex PCR, and its TCRdb copy is limited to in-frame clones, with some not included. The V and J calls and the clone size are those of that table, but D and trimming were determined from the DNA. The sample shows hundreds of thousands of clones, roughly 87% of them seen only once. The CDR3 spans 15 residues. Trimming removed 3 bases from V and 4 bases from J, with 10 bases in between. The germline V gene has CDR1 SNHLY and CDR2 FYNNEI. The specimen was peripheral blood. V gene TRBV2 combines with J gene TRBJ2-6; possibly TRBD2 for D (5 bases). The receptor's source is a man younger than 35 with active or convalescent COVID-19. The CDR3 sequence is CASSERVSGANVLTF. CDR3 sequence (DNA): TGTGCCAGCAGTGAGAGGGTCTCAGGGGCCAACGTCCTGACTTTC. The whole variable domain, remainder taken from reference TRBV2 and TRBJ2-6, is EPEVTQTPSHQVTQMGQEVILRCVPISNHLYFYWYRQILGQKVEFLVSFYNNEISEKSEIFDDQFSVERPDGSNFTLKIRSTKLEDSAMYFCASSERVSGANVLTFGAGSRLTVL.